In this sample, the clone carrying this T cell receptor beta chain turned up once. Germline V lookup: CDR1 SNHLY, CDR2 FYNNEI. The CDR3 is made up of 18 amino acids. J lost 0 bases, V lost 4 bases, and 9 bases had no gene match. TCRdb's table, derived via immunoSEQ multiplex PCR, lists solely in-frame clones and lacks some. The sample includes fewer than 700,000 clones, roughly 88% of them seen just once. The entry originates in a study of shared T cell receptors in the human thymus. These data were also reused for a study on human thymus T cells. As reported in that work: Thymic and blood repertoires seemed to show skewed V and J gene use.

The TCR originated in a boy younger than two with a congenital heart defect. The rearrangement links TRBV2 to TRBJ2-1, with 10 positions matching TRBD2. Material for sequencing was thymocytes. The CDR3 loop reads CASSVTSGTPSSYNEQFF. The CDR3 DNA follows: TGTGCCAGCAGTGTAACTAGCGGGACCCCCAGCTCCTACAATGAGCAGTTCTTC.